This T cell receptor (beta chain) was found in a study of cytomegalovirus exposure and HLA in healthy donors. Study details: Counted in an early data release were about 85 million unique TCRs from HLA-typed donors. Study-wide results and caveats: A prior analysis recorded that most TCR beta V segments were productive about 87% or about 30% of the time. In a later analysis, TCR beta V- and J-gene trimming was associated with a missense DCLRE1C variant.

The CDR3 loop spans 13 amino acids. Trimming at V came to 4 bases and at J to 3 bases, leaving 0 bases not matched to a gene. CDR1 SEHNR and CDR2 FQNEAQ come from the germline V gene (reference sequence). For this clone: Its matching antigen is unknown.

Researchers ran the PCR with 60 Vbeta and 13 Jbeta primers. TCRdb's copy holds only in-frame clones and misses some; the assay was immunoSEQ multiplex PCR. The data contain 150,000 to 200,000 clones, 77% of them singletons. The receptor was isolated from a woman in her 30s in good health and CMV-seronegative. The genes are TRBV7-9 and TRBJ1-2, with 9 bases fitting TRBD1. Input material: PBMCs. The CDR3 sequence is CASSWTGDYGYTF. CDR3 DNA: TGTGCCAGCAGCTGGACAGGGGACTATGGCTACACCTTC.